A selection of T cell receptor beta chains follows, all from one sample in a study of beta chain features in type 1 diabetes. Profiled with immunoSEQ multiplex PCR; TCRdb holds only in-frame clones, not every one. The repertoire consists of around 240,000 clones, with 9.6% occurring once and the leading ten covering 0.03% to 0.035%. The sequenced sample consisted of naive CD4+ T cells from blood. The receptors were sampled from a woman aged 18-29 years in good health. Both conserved end residues are part of each CDR3. D genes are given only for firm matches. Clone size, where shown, is once, few, many, or a class for clones that have expanded.

many	.	TRBJ2-1	TRBV29-1	TGCAGCGTTGAAGAACTAGATAATGAGCAGTTCTTC	CSVEELDNEQFF
few	TRBD1	TRBJ1-2	TRBV5-5	TGTGCCAGCAGCCGGTCCGGGACAGGGAACTATGGCTACACCTTC	CASSRSGTGNYGYTF
few	TRBD1	TRBJ2-1	TRBV19	TGTGCCAGTAGTATTCGGGGAGCCAGGGGGACCTACAATGAGCAGTTCTTC	CASSIRGARGTYNEQFF
.	TRBD1	TRBJ1-2	TRBV18	TGTGCCAGCTCCAAGGACAGGGGGAACTATGGCTACACCTTC	CASSKDRGNYGYTF
.	.	TRBJ2-7	TRBV30	TGTGCCATCACGGCGGGAAGGGTCTACGAGCAGTACTTC	CAITAGRVYEQYF
.	.	TRBJ1-3	TRBV7-9	TGTGCCAGCAGCTTAGACCCGGCGGCAATCACCATATATTTT	CASSLDPAAITIYF
.	TRBD2	TRBJ2-7	TRBV27	TGTGCCAGCAGTAGAGCCAGCGGGAGCTACGAGCAGTACTTC	CASSRASGSYEQYF
.	.	TRBJ2-7	TRBV2	TGTGCCAGCAGACCAGACAGAGACGAGCAGTACTTC	CASRPDRDEQYF
few	TRBD2	TRBJ2-7	TRBV7-9	TGTGCCAGCAGCCGAACTCTAGCGGGGGACTCCTACGAGCAGTACTTC	CASSRTLAGDSYEQYF
.	TRBD1	TRBJ2-1	TRBV19	TGTGCCAGTACCGACAGGGTTAGGAATGAGCAGTTCTTC	CASTDRVRNEQFF
few	TRBD1	TRBJ2-1	TRBV5-1	TGCGCCAGCAGCCCGTTGACAGGGATCAATGAGCAGTTCTTC	CASSPLTGINEQFF
few	TRBD1	TRBJ1-1	TRBV30	TGTGCCTGGAGTGTTTTCGGACAGGTTAAAGCTTTCTTT	CAWSVFGQVKAFF
.	.	TRBJ1-4	TRBV27	TGTGCCAGCAGTCCCCGTGAGGGAAGGAGGGCCTGGGAAAAACTGTTTTTT	CASSPREGRRAWEKLFF
few	.	TRBJ2-7	TRBV11-1	TGTGCCAGCAGCTTAGCGCCGCGAGCGTCCTACGAGCAGTACTTC	CASSLAPRASYEQYF